The sequence of this TCR beta chain was determined in a study of beta chain features in type 1 diabetes. Study conclusions and caveats: The study found moderately but significantly shorter TCRB CDR3s in all four CD4+ subsets of Type 1 diabetes patients.

Trimming cost V 6 bases and J 1 base; bases outside gene matches: 4. The CDR3 extends over 14 amino acids. The V gene's germline CDR1 is SNHLY and CDR2 FYNNEI. A note on this clone: Its antigen is not identified.

The isolated RNA, all of it, was reverse transcribed, so expressed TCRB transcripts were what got sequenced. Profiled with immunoSEQ multiplex PCR; TCRdb holds only in-frame clones, not every one. The repertoire holds about 650,000 clones, with around 12% as singletons. This receptor was taken from a man younger than 40 with type 1 diabetes. The chain joins TRBV2 to TRBJ1-2, with 8 bases lining up with TRBD1. Sequencing was done on a sample of naive CD4+ T cells from blood. The CDR3 region is CASRVGQGNYGYTF. DNA for the CDR3: TGTGCCAGCAGGGTTGGACAGGGTAACTATGGCTACACCTTC.